This is a list of T cell receptor beta chains from one sample in a study of CD8+ T cells in alopecia areata. Generated by immunoSEQ multiplex PCR, the TCRdb table keeps only in-frame clones and is missing some. The profile shows roughly 200,000 clones, roughly 60% of them singletons. The source was CD4+ T cells sorted from blood, collected at week 0. The receptor set was obtained from a human donor with alopecia areata. The CDR3 runs from the conserved cysteine through the conserved F or W. D genes are given only for firm matches. Clone sizes are given selectively: once, few, many, or a class where the clone is expanded.

cdr3_nt cdr3_aa v_call d_call clone_size j_call
TGCAGCGTTACCAGGGGAAGCTCCTACAATGAGCAGTTCTTC CSVTRGSSYNEQFF TRBV29-1 . . TRBJ2-1
TGTGCCAGCAGCTTAAGCTGGGGGGATACGCAGTATTTT CASSLSWGDTQYF TRBV7-2 . . TRBJ2-3
TGCAGCGTAGGCGGGGGGGCTCGTGAGACCCAGTACTTC CSVGGGARETQYF TRBV29-1 TRBD2 . TRBJ2-5
TGTGCCAGCAGTCACTACCCCACAGGGAGAGGCGATCAGCCCCAGCATTTT CASSHYPTGRGDQPQHF TRBV5-6 . . TRBJ1-5
TGTGCCTGGGAATCGGACACAGATACGCAGTATTTT CAWESDTDTQYF TRBV30 . . TRBJ2-3
TGCAGCGTTGGCGGACTAGCGGGGCAGAATGAGCAGTTCTTC CSVGGLAGQNEQFF TRBV29-1 TRBD2 . TRBJ2-1
TGTGCCAGCACCGGGACTCTTGGATCACCCCTCCACTTT CASTGTLGSPLHF TRBV2 . few TRBJ1-6
TGTGCCAGCAGCCCCACTCGGGAGCAGTTCTTC CASSPTREQFF TRBV2 . . TRBJ2-1
TGTGCCAGTAGTGATGGACAGGGAAGTTATAGCAATCAGCCCCAGCATTTT CASSDGQGSYSNQPQHF TRBV19 TRBD1 few TRBJ1-5
TGCGCCAGCAGCCCGGGACTAGCGGGGGCCGGTACCCAAGAGACCCAGTACTTC CASSPGLAGAGTQETQYF TRBV5-1 TRBD2 . TRBJ2-5
TGTGCCAGCAGTTCAGGGGGAGGCAATCAGCCCCAGCATTTT CASSSGGGNQPQHF TRBV27 TRBD1 . TRBJ1-5
TGTGCCAGCAGCCTGCACGGGGGGGCTATCTACAATGAGCAGTTCTTC CASSLHGGAIYNEQFF TRBV11-3 TRBD2 . TRBJ2-1
TGCGCCAGCAGCTTCGGGTTAGCGACATCCCGCTCCTACGAGCAGTACTTC CASSFGLATSRSYEQYF TRBV5-1 . . TRBJ2-7
TGCAGCGTTGGAGTTGGGACAGCCGCTCACGAGCAGTACTTC CSVGVGTAAHEQYF TRBV29-1 TRBD1 . TRBJ2-7
TGCAGCGTTGCACAGACAGATACGCAGTATTTT CSVAQTDTQYF TRBV29-1 . . TRBJ2-3
TGTGCCAGCAGGGCCGAGGCTAGCGGGGGCTCCTACGAGCAGTACTTC CASRAEASGGSYEQYF TRBV2 TRBD2 . TRBJ2-7
TGTGCCAGCAGTTCGAGCGGGGGGTACCAGGAGACCCAGTACTTC CASSSSGGYQETQYF TRBV5-6 TRBD2 . TRBJ2-5
TGTGCCAGCAGTTACTTGACTAGCGGGGGGGCCGATGAGCAGTTCTTC CASSYLTSGGADEQFF TRBV6-5 TRBD2 . TRBJ2-1
TGCAGCGTTGCTAAGTCGGGGCTCCAGCCCCAGCATTTT CSVAKSGLQPQHF TRBV29-1 . few TRBJ1-5
TGTGCCAGCAGCTCCACAGACAGAATCTCCTACGAGCAGTACTTC CASSSTDRISYEQYF TRBV7-2 . few TRBJ2-7
TGTGCCAGCAGCCCTCCAGGGAGCTCCTACGAGCAGTACTTC CASSPPGSSYEQYF TRBV14 . . TRBJ2-7
TGTGCCAGCAGCGAACTCCCGCCACCTAACGAGCAGTACTTC CASSELPPPNEQYF TRBV2 . . TRBJ2-7
TGTGCCAGCAGTTACTCAGCGGGGGGGCCAGATACGCAGTATTTT CASSYSAGGPDTQYF TRBV6-5 TRBD2 few TRBJ2-3
TGTGCTAGTGGTTCCGGGGGAACCTACGAGCAGTACTTC CASGSGGTYEQYF TRBV12-5 . . TRBJ2-7
TGCAGCGTTGGGTCAGGGGGCAAAACAGATACGCAGTATTTT CSVGSGGKTDTQYF TRBV29-1 TRBD1 . TRBJ2-3
TGTGCCACCAGCAGAGCTAGCACAGATACGCAGTATTTT CATSRASTDTQYF TRBV15 . . TRBJ2-3
TGCGCCAGCAGCTTTACAGGAGTCGGGAACACCGGGGAGCTGTTTTTT CASSFTGVGNTGELFF TRBV5-1 . . TRBJ2-2
TGTGCCAGCGGTGAGCAGTTCTTC CASGEQFF TRBV2 . . TRBJ2-1
TGCAGCGTGGGCCCCGGTGGCGGGGTCTACGAGCAGTACTTC CSVGPGGGVYEQYF TRBV29-1 . few TRBJ2-7
TGTGCCTGGATCCCAGGGGGCACCTATGGCTACACCTTC CAWIPGGTYGYTF TRBV30 TRBD1 . TRBJ1-2
TGTGCCAGCAGTGACTCAGGGTCTAGCAATCAGCCCCAGCATTTT CASSDSGSSNQPQHF TRBV2 . . TRBJ1-5
TGTGCTAGTGGACGGGACAACCTGAATGCTTTCTTT CASGRDNLNAFF TRBV12-5 . few TRBJ1-1
TGTGCCAGCAGTGAATCCATCAGGTTACCACCCCTCCACTTT CASSESIRLPPLHF TRBV25-1 . . TRBJ1-6